This is a list of T cell receptor beta chains from one sample in a study of T-cell reconstitution after alpha-beta-depleted transplantation in children. Via MiXCR, TCRdb re-called the PCR reads, giving one row per CDR3 protein. The repertoire consists of hundreds of thousands of distinct CDR3 sequences, with less than 20% occurring once and the leading ten covering just under 5%. The sequencing used PBMCs, mostly from graft donor cells, collected 360 days after TCRalphabeta/CD19-depleted stem cell transplant. The receptors derive from a male patient aged 10-17 years who had a stem cell transplant for acute lymphoblastic leukemia, so the T cells may come from the graft donor. Both conserved end residues are trimmed from each CDR3. The D gene is left open where the match is weak.

v_call	j_call	d_call	cdr3_aa
TRBV20-1	TRBJ2-7	-	SARAEPSYEQY
TRBV27	TRBJ2-5	-	ARIHERSGETQY
TRBV2	TRBJ1-5	-	ASRGQYGNQPQH
TRBV9	TRBJ2-3	TRBD2	ASSVREGSGDTQY
TRBV12-3/TRBV12-4	TRBJ2-7	-	ASNRDRRPYEQY
TRBV10-3	TRBJ2-5	TRBD1	ANGQGGETQY
TRBV20-1	TRBJ2-5	-	SASTETQY
TRBV29-1	TRBJ2-1	-	SAGGTTYNEQF
TRBV6-1	TRBJ2-7	TRBD1	ASSEPGQGTMLQY
TRBV27	TRBJ2-7	-	ASSFGDASSYEQY
TRBV5-1	TRBJ1-1	TRBD1	ASSWGDRLSMNTEAF
TRBV9	TRBJ2-6	-	ASSPSAFSGANVLT
TRBV27	TRBJ1-5	-	ASSFSRVGVYSNQPQH
TRBV6-1	TRBJ2-6	TRBD1	ASSDRVYISGANVLT
TRBV11-2	TRBJ2-1	TRBD2	ASSIDSGGAVGNEQF
TRBV4-1	TRBJ2-6	-	ASSPGRSSGANVLT
TRBV10-3	TRBJ2-7	TRBD1	AINRDRGRPSYEQY
TRBV9	TRBJ2-7	-	ASSESPSEVSYEQY
TRBV13	TRBJ2-7	-	ASSLMEDREQY
TRBV5-1	TRBJ1-2	-	ASSLLTPQKGYGYT
TRBV27	TRBJ2-1	-	ASRVATYNEQF
TRBV4-1	TRBJ2-7	-	ASSQTDSYTYEQY
TRBV29-1	TRBJ2-2	-	SVAAGLNTGELF
TRBV20-1	TRBJ1-6	-	SARDPGDESSPLH
TRBV18	TRBJ2-5	TRBD1	ASSPYVNRGMETQY
TRBV5-1	TRBJ2-1	TRBD2	ASSLALAVLSSYNEQF
TRBV12-3/TRBV12-4	TRBJ2-5	-	ASVTWGDQETQY
TRBV11-2	TRBJ2-5	-	ASSFTRETQY
TRBV20-1	TRBJ1-2	-	SAPLQGNYGYT